The entry that follows covers one TCR beta chain sequence. These data originate in a study of blood T cell repertoires in COVID-19. Study background: Acute and convalescent COVID-19 specimens originated in the United States, Italy and Spain.

Adults between about 18 and 95 years of age took part from approximately 24 US areas. The study recruited exposed participants who had met a COVID-19 case within 2 weeks before entry. The repertoire was sequenced with immunoSEQ multiplex PCR; TCRdb's copy has only in-frame clones and lacks some. The sample holds 200,000 to 250,000 clones, approximately 90% seen once. Germline assignment: CDR1 KGHSH and CDR2 LQKENI. Trimming removed 0 bases from V and 1 base from J; junction bases left unmatched: 2. The CDR3 loop spans 15 amino acids. The gene calls are TRBV18 and TRBJ2-7; 8 bases map to TRBD1. What was sequenced was PBMCs or T cells enriched from blood (not recorded which). This TCR came from a man aged 45-60 years who had been exposed to COVID-19. CDR3 coding DNA: TGTGCCAGCTCACCACCGACAGGGGATTCCTACGAGCAGTACTTC. It yields the protein CASSPPTGDSYEQYF. Full variable domain (outside the CDR3, taken from reference TRBV18 and TRBJ2-7): NAGVMQNPRHLVRRRGQEARLRCSPMKGHSHVYWYRQLPEEGLKFMVYLQKENIIDESGMPKERFSAEFPKEGPSILRIQQVVRGDSAAYFCASSPPTGDSYEQYFGPGTRLTVT.